This T cell receptor (beta chain) was found in a study of identical twins. The cDNA had a unique molecular identifier and a template-switch universal primer site. In TCRdb, the 5' RACE reads were re-called with MiXCR into one record per CDR3 protein. The table records fewer than 800,000 distinct CDR3 sequences, about 7% of them present only once. The V end lost 5 bases, the J end lost 6 bases, and 18 bases lay between the germline ends. The CDR3 is 15 residues long. Germline CDR1 and CDR2: MNHEY and SMNVEV (reference sequence). Everyone who donated was a healthy Caucasian. These data also formed part of another study, on yellow fever vaccine responses in identical twins. That work contributes: Twins reportedly showed a vaccine T cell response that seemed partly convergent and partly personalized.

Sequencing used PBMCs. This clonotype was obtained from a young woman in good health. This rearrangement joins TRBV27 to TRBJ2-3, with D perhaps TRBD1 or TRBD2 (6 bases each). CDR3 DNA sequence: TGTGCCAGCAGTACAGGAAGGGGGGTGTGGGATACGCAGTATTTT. It specifies CASSTGRGVWDTQYF.